This T cell receptor beta chain was identified in a study of blood T cell repertoires in COVID-19. About the research overall: Samples came from the United States, Italy and Spain, spanning acute and convalescent COVID-19. Sources were T cells, B-cell-depleted T cells, or PBMCs; the material itself was cDNA or gDNA.

The Seattle site enrolled patients during active infection and followed them longitudinally. V lost 3 bases and J 3 bases, leaving 17 bases between the germline ends. Germline V gene data show CDR1 as ENHRY and CDR2 as SYGVKD. This CDR3 has 16 residues. Per the original methods: Estimates of nucleated cell counts were drawn from the amplification of reference gene primers. This table comes from immunoSEQ multiplex PCR, and its TCRdb copy is limited to in-frame clones, with some not included. That table furnishes V, J and clone size, whereas the DNA furnished D and trimming. The profile shows about 300,000 clones, approximately 88% of them singletons.

The sequence came from a human donor with COVID-19, enrolled during active disease. The donor label of this sample is uncertain. The rearrangement uses TRBV10-3 and TRBJ1-1, with D possibly TRBD1 on 6 matching bases. The sample taken for sequencing was peripheral blood. CDR3 residues: CAISDSGGPPDTEAFF. The CDR3 DNA sequence: TGTGCCATCAGTGATTCTGGGGGCCCACCTGACACTGAAGCTTTCTTT.